This T cell receptor beta chain derives from a study of CD8 T cells in ankylosing spondylitis. Study-wide results and limits: For ankylosing spondylitis blood, a TCR beta motif of seven to nine highly homologous variants appeared characteristic.

The sample holds many counts of this clonotype. As yet, its antigen is unknown. This CDR3 has 16 residues. Germline CDR1 LGHDT, CDR2 YNNKEL (reference sequence). The ends were cut back, 0 bases at V and 8 bases at J, with 17 bases in the middle. Each TCR beta library was made by quantitative 5'-RACE that incorporated molecular barcodes. MiXCR, run by TCRdb on the 5' RACE reads, gives a single entry per CDR3 protein. The table includes around 340,000 distinct CDR3 sequences, 20% detected once. The chain is built from TRBV3-1 and TRBJ1-5; D remains unclear. This TCR was sampled from a male donor with ankylosing spondylitis or in good health (not recorded which). The sequenced sample was blood, either unsorted or a sorted T cell fraction (not recorded which). The CDR3 here is CASSQDQPGLPEPQHF. The CDR3 region has the DNA TGTGCCAGCAGCCAAGATCAGCCAGGCCTGCCGGAGCCCCAGCATTTT.